Shown below are 23 T cell receptor beta chains from a single sample sequenced in a study of CXCR3-negative and CXCR3-positive naive CD8 T cells. Study-level findings and limits: Relative to CXCR3-negative naive cells, CXCR3-positive naive cells had more hydrophobic TRB CDR3s.

The authors made the TRB cDNA libraries by 5' RACE using UMI labels. TCRdb reprocessed the 5' RACE reads, with one entry per CDR3 protein and no DNA. The table gives approximately 120,000 distinct CDR3 sequences; the top ten clones make up just over 0.35% of it. These receptors' targets are unknown. Sequences were obtained from naive CXCR3+ CD8+ T cells from blood. Subset here: CD45RO-CCR7+CD27+CD95- naive CD8+ T cells expressing CXCR3 (TNR3+). The receptor source for this set is a human donor in good health. Some clones in this sample may be carry-over from other donors' samples.

The chain links TRBV7-2 to TRBJ2-7; the D call of TRBD2 rests on TCRdb alone, since no DNA is present to check it. Germline-derived CDR1 and CDR2 are SGHTA and FQGNSA. This CDR3 has 14 amino acids. The CDR3 sequence: CASSLTREGYEQYF.

V and J are TRBV5-1 and TRBJ2-1; there is no DNA to check the TCRdb D call of TRBD1. CDR3 length: 13 residues. The germline V gene has CDR1 SGHRS and CDR2 YFSETQ. Here the CDR3 reads CASSRTGYDEQFF.

V and J are TRBV12-3 or TRBV12-4 and TRBJ2-7. The CDR3 has 13 amino acids. The chain's CDR3 is CASSLEWAYEQYF.

V and J are TRBV7-3 and TRBJ2-1; TCRdb lists TRBD1, though no DNA is available to test this call. The CDR3 spans 12 residues. Germline-derived CDR1 and CDR2 are SGHTA and FQGTGA. The CDR3 here is CASSLWGDEQFF.

The V call is TRBV5-1, the J call TRBJ2-7; TCRdb outputs TRBD1, but without DNA this stays unchecked. CDR3 length equals 15 residues. The germline V gene encodes CDR1 SGHRS and CDR2 YFSETQ. The CDR3 is CASSPTGGGYYEQYF. The full variable domain, rest sourced from reference TRBV5-1 and TRBJ2-7, is KAGVTQTPRYLIKTRGQQVTLSCSPISGHRSVSWYQQTPGQGLQFLFEYFSETQRNKGNFPGRFSGRQFSNSRSEMNVSTLELGDSALYLCASSPTGGGYYEQYFGPGTRLTVT.

The chain is built from TRBV28 and TRBJ2-2; there is no DNA to check the TCRdb D call of TRBD2. The CDR3 contains 12 residues. Germline V gene lookup returns CDR1 MDHEN and CDR2 SYDVKM. CDR3 residues: CASSSGGGELFF.

The chain couples TRBV28 to TRBJ2-1; TCRdb reports TRBD2, a call that lacks DNA to check it against. CDR3 length: 15 amino acids. From germline, CDR1 is MDHEN and CDR2 SYDVKM. CDR3 sequence: CASRKSGKMYNEQFF.

The chain combines TRBV28 with TRBJ1-1; TCRdb picks TRBD1, but there is no DNA to check that call. CDR3 size: 13 residues. Germline V gene data show CDR1 as MDHEN and CDR2 as SYDVKM. The CDR3: CASEGQGGTEAFF.

V usage is TRBV28 and J usage is TRBJ2-5; TCRdb calls TRBD1, which cannot be checked without DNA. The V gene's germline CDR1 is MDHEN and CDR2 SYDVKM. This CDR3 is built from 14 residues. The chain's CDR3 is CASSPDRGDETQYF.

The rearrangement uses TRBV27 and TRBJ2-7; lacking DNA, the TRBD2 call made by TCRdb goes unchecked. The CDR3 totals 15 residues. Germline V gene lookup returns CDR1 MNHEY and CDR2 SMNVEV (reference sequence). The CDR3 loop is CASRPNLAGVYEQYF.

The J gene is TRBJ2-2, the V gene TRBV4-3. The CDR3 runs to 15 residues. Germline V gives CDR1 LGHNA, CDR2 YSLEER. The CDR3 region is CASSQDWRNTGELFF.

The chain joins TRBV15 to TRBJ2-5; without DNA, the TCRdb call of TRBD1 cannot be checked. The CDR3 has 17 residues. The V gene's germline CDR1 is LNHNV and CDR2 YYDKDF (reference sequence). The CDR3 reads CATSGEAGDKYQETQYF.

The chain has TRBV25-1 and TRBJ2-7; TCRdb returns TRBD1, unconfirmable since there is no DNA. Looked up from germline, CDR1 is MGHDK and CDR2 is SYGVNS. This CDR3 is 15 amino acids long. CDR3 residues: CASSGAWDISYEQYF.

J is TRBJ2-5 and V is TRBV28; the D gene TCRdb calls, TRBD1, cannot be checked with no DNA. The germline V gene encodes CDR1 MDHEN and CDR2 SYDVKM. The CDR3 is made up of 16 amino acids. The CDR3 here is CASSLLVTGEQETQYF.

V and J are TRBV7-2 and TRBJ2-2; the TCRdb D gene call, TRBD1, has no DNA to confirm it. This CDR3 is 13 amino acids long. Germline V gene lookup returns CDR1 SGHTA and CDR2 FQGNSA. The CDR3: CASTLSSPGELFF. The complete variable domain, with remaining parts taken from reference TRBV7-2 and TRBJ2-2, reads GAGVSQSPSNKVTEKGKDVELRCDPISGHTALYWYRQSLGQGLEFLIYFQGNSAPDKSGLPSDRFSAERTGGSVSTLTIQRTQQEDSAVYLCASTLSSPGELFFGEGSRLTVL.

The V gene is TRBV19, the J gene TRBJ2-7. Germline V gene lookup returns CDR1 LNHDA and CDR2 SQIVND (reference sequence). The CDR3 is 15 residues long. This CDR3 reads CASSGRVGRLYEKYF. The complete variable domain, with remaining parts taken from reference TRBV19 and TRBJ2-7, reads DGGITQSPKYLFRKEGQNVTLSCEQNLNHDAMYWYRQDPGQGLRLIYYSQIVNDFQKGDIAEGYSVSREKKESFPLTVTSAQKNPTAFYLCASSGRVGRLYEKYFGPGTRLTVT.

J is TRBJ2-3 and V is TRBV4-3. The CDR3 is 15 amino acids. The germline gives CDR1 LGHNA, CDR2 YSLEER. CDR3 sequence reads: CASSPRLIGTDTQYF.

The chain joins TRBV29-1 to TRBJ2-7; TCRdb gives TRBD1 as the D gene, but with no DNA this cannot be confirmed. Germline V gives CDR1 SQVTM, CDR2 ANQGSEA. The CDR3 runs 13 residues. This chain's CDR3 is CSVARTGSDEQYF.

The CDR3 loop reads CASTSGLIKWGYGYTF. The chain links TRBV5-1 to TRBJ1-2. Germline V gene data show CDR1 as SGHRS and CDR2 as YFSETQ. The CDR3 runs 16 residues.

The chain joins TRBV25-1 to TRBJ2-1; TCRdb indicates TRBD1, and absent DNA this call remains unverified. The CDR3 covers 13 residues. Germline V CDR1 and CDR2: MGHDK, SYGVNS. The CDR3 sequence is CASSGRVYNEQFF.

This chain joins TRBV2 and TRBJ2-3; no DNA is available, so the TRBD2 call from TCRdb remains unchecked. The length of the CDR3 is 15 residues. CDR1 and CDR2 from the germline V gene are SNHLY and FYNNEI. CDR3 sequence: CASSMTSGISDTQYF.

V usage is TRBV9 and J usage is TRBJ2-3. Germline CDR1 SGDLS, CDR2 YYNGEE. The CDR3 covers 13 residues. The CDR3 sequence is CASSAVLPDTQYF. The full variable domain, with the rest looked up from reference TRBV9 and TRBJ2-3, is DSGVTQTPKHLITATGQRVTLRCSPRSGDLSVYWYQQSLDQGLQFLIQYYNGEERAKGNILERFSAQQFPDLHSELNLSSLELGDSALYFCASSAVLPDTQYFGPGTRLTVL.

The chain couples TRBV20-1 to TRBJ1-2; TCRdb lists TRBD1, though no DNA is available to test this call. Germline loops: CDR1 DFQATT, CDR2 SNEGSKA (reference sequence). This CDR3 region has 15 residues. This chain's CDR3 is CSARPDRDSSYGYTF.